This note documents a single T cell receptor beta chain sequence. Its binding antigen is unknown. Qualities for individual bases were not recorded, and no much larger clone is one base off. This specimen belongs to a study of shared clonotypes between healthy human individuals (dated by TCRdb to about 2020). In terms of the full investigation: Three men and a couple of women, aged 18 to 49 years, made up the cohort. The study deeply sequenced blood TCR repertoires of about 5 healthy adults to estimate repertoire size and the extent of clonotype sharing between individuals. To increase sequencing depth and limit assay-specific biases, TCR repertoire library preparation and sequencing were carried out by different laboratories using diverse techniques. Leukapheresis yielded between about 0.94 and 10 billion PBMCs per donor.

Broader findings and caveats from the paper: Sampling was restricted to blood, and TCR repertoires in tissues likely differ from the TCR repertoires found in blood. Pairwise subsampling led to the expectation that sequencing depth would affect the degree of clonotype sharing among donors. Because the study included only a small number of donors, the genetic and exposure-history diversity represented was limited.

Using the deep immunoSEQ assay, TCR CDR3 regions were amplified from genomic DNA by multiplex PCR. Extracted genomic DNA from each cell subset was distributed evenly across all wells of several immunoSEQ 96-well plates, and each plate was treated as a replicate. For unsorted PBMC, each replicate PCR was loaded with roughly 330 ng genomic DNA, equivalent to about 30,000 T cell genomes. Ten immunoSEQ deep assay plates were used to sequence the unsorted PBMC genomic DNA. Purified libraries were quantified with a Qubit 3.0 fluorometer, sized on a Bioanalyzer 2100, and re-quantified with the KAPA Library Quantification kit. Every immunoSEQ 96-well plate was sequenced on a separate single-read 150-cycle Illumina NextSeq 550 flow cell. In the source study's methods: Because only junctional sequences without quality scores were contained in the immunoSEQ output, filtering matching that applied to full-length reads could not be performed. To assign V/J genes and CDR3, sequences were annotated against IMGT germline references using PyIR, a Python wrapper for IgBLAST v1.9. Any read was removed if the V/J assignment was weak (E-value above 1e-6), the CDR3 was missing, or the read contained stop codons, out-of-frame junctions, or ambiguous translated residues. A V3J clonotype was defined by an identical inferred V gene, J gene, and CDR3 amino acid sequence. Percentage overlap between repertoires was computed as shared unique clonotypes divided by the size of the smaller repertoire. Repertoire richness was assessed with RTK rarefaction, the Chao1 estimator, and Recon v2.1 estimates of unobserved clonotypes. Imported from immuneACCESS, the table was reduced by TCRdb to in-frame sequences with V and J called. These copies leave out some clones; in studies compared against another copy, an unresolved V gene accounts for under half, and the cause of the remainder is not known. From that table come the V and J calls and clone size; the DNA was used to work out D and trimming. The sample table lists roughly 500,000 clones, 81% of them with a count of one. Approximately 11% of the sample goes to the ten largest clones.

Donors were healthy HIV-negative adults with no recently reported acute infections or vaccinations. All donors were Caucasian adults living in Nashville, Tennessee, USA. For unsorted samples, roughly 91 million PBMCs were counted, and genomic DNA was extracted using the QIAamp DNA Blood Mini kit. After blood collection by leukapheresis, PBMCs were isolated using Ficoll-Histopaque density gradient centrifugation and then cryopreserved in the vapor phase of liquid nitrogen. The germline V gene (reference sequence) sets CDR1 to SGHNT and CDR2 to YYREEE. From cysteine to phenylalanine, the CDR3 is 14 amino acids long. The DNA shown is the 42-base CDR3, in frame from base 1. After removal of 4 bases from V and 5 bases from J, the junction retains 6 bases not matched to a gene.

The specimen was PBMCs. The TCR comes from a woman in her thirties or forties in good health. Some clones in this sample may be carry-over from other donors' samples. This sequence uses TRBV5-4 and TRBJ2-3, and TRBD2 matches 8 of the central bases. The sequenced DNA is TGTGCCAGCAGCGGGACTAGTTGGGGAGATACGCAGTATTTT. It is translated as CASSGTSWGDTQYF. With all but the CDR3 taken from the reference TRBV5-4 and TRBJ2-3 genes, the full variable domain is: ETGVTQSPTHLIKTRGQQVTLRCSSQSGHNTVSWYQQALGQGPQFIFQYYREEENGRGNFPPRFSGLQFPNYSSELNVNALELDDSALYLCASSGTSWGDTQYFGPGTRLTVL.